A selection of T cell receptor beta chains follows, all from one sample in a study of shared clonotypes between healthy human individuals. Assay used: immunoSEQ multiplex PCR; TCRdb lists only in-frame clones, some missing. The table includes 2 million or so clones, approximately 94% detected once. What was sequenced was naive CD8+ T cells sorted from blood. The source is a man younger than 35 in good health. Each CDR3 is given with its conserved first and last residue. The D gene is left open where the match is weak. Clone size is given for some rows only: seen once, a few or many times, or a class if the clone is expanded.

d_gene	v_gene	j_gene	abundance	CDR3aa	CDR3nt
-	TRBV7-8	TRBJ1-2	-	CASSLGGWSGYTF	TGTGCCAGCAGCTTAGGGGGGTGGAGCGGCTACACCTTC
TRBD2	TRBV10-3	TRBJ2-7	-	CAITRTSGEQYF	TGTGCCATCACTAGGACTAGCGGCGAGCAGTACTTC
-	TRBV7-8	TRBJ1-5	-	CASSLAAGPTGRQPQHF	TGTGCCAGCAGCTTAGCCGCAGGGCCTACGGGAAGGCAGCCCCAGCATTTT
-	TRBV11-2	TRBJ1-4	-	CASSLLGEKLFF	TGTGCCAGCAGCTTACTGGGCGAAAAACTGTTTTTT
-	TRBV13	TRBJ2-3	once	CASSLTTDTQYF	TGTGCCAGCAGCTTAACCACAGATACGCAGTATTTT
-	TRBV4-3	TRBJ2-1	-	CASSQEEYNEQFF	TGCGCCAGCAGCCAAGAGGAGTACAATGAGCAGTTCTTC
-	TRBV7-9	TRBJ2-7	-	CASRTPAGRLYEQYF	TGTGCCAGCAGGACCCCCGCAGGGAGGCTATACGAGCAGTACTTC
TRBD1	TRBV7-8	TRBJ2-7	-	CASSFLGTGFYEQYF	TGTGCCAGCAGCTTCCTCGGGACAGGTTTCTACGAGCAGTACTTC
-	TRBV27	TRBJ2-7	once	CASSLRQGAYEQYF	TGTGCCAGCAGTTTAAGGCAGGGTGCCTACGAGCAGTACTTC
TRBD2	TRBV28	TRBJ2-1	-	CASRGTGTSSYNEQFF	TGTGCCAGCAGGGGAACCGGGACTAGCTCCTACAATGAGCAGTTCTTC
-	TRBV27	TRBJ1-1	-	CASSPSVSTLDTEAFF	TGTGCCAGCAGTCCCTCTGTTTCTACCCTGGACACTGAAGCTTTCTTT
-	TRBV19	TRBJ1-1	few	CASSIDLENTEAFF	TGTGCCAGTAGTATAGATCTTGAGAACACTGAAGCTTTCTTT
-	TRBV19	TRBJ1-5	-	CASSIGRGANQPQHF	TGTGCCAGTAGTATAGGACGGGGGGCGAATCAGCCCCAGCATTTT
-	TRBV7-2	TRBJ2-7	-	CVSSPWTNSYEQYF	TGTGTCAGCAGCCCTTGGACTAATTCCTACGAGCAGTACTTC
-	TRBV7-9	TRBJ2-7	-	CASSAPHQGHEQYF	TGTGCCAGCAGCGCACCTCACCAGGGACACGAGCAGTACTTC
-	TRBV9	TRBJ2-1	once	CASSVEGVSYNEQFF	TGTGCCAGCAGCGTAGAGGGAGTTTCCTACAATGAGCAGTTCTTC
TRBD2	TRBV10-3	TRBJ2-2	-	CAISESTSGSPNTGELFF	TGTGCCATCAGTGAGTCCACTAGCGGGAGTCCGAACACCGGGGAGCTGTTTTTT
-	TRBV7-2	TRBJ1-6	-	CASSPRTVSNSYNSPLHF	TGTGCCAGCAGCCCTCGGACAGTTTCAAACTCCTATAATTCACCCCTCCACTTT
-	TRBV5-1	TRBJ1-1	-	CAFRRGSGTEAFF	TGCGCCTTCCGGAGGGGGTCGGGCACTGAAGCTTTCTTT
-	TRBV7-9	TRBJ1-2	few	CASSLGGGGWHPGYTF	TGTGCCAGCAGCTTAGGTGGAGGGGGTTGGCACCCTGGCTACACCTTC
-	TRBV27	TRBJ1-5	-	CASSLLGGHQPQHF	TGTGCCAGCAGTTTATTGGGGGGGCATCAGCCCCAGCATTTT
TRBD1	TRBV9	TRBJ2-2	-	CASSEQGSGELFF	TGTGCCAGCAGCGAACAGGGGTCCGGGGAGCTGTTTTTT